This TCR beta chain was recovered during a study of beta chain features in type 1 diabetes. As for the study in general: Sorted cell examination encompassed roughly 110,000,000 cells across all samples.

Sequencing targeted expressed TCRB transcripts, as all isolated RNA had been reverse transcribed. Assay used: immunoSEQ multiplex PCR; TCRdb lists only in-frame clones, some missing. This table holds some 190,000 clones, under 9.5% found once. Study outcomes and limitations: Patients with Type 1 diabetes showed moderately but significantly shorter TCRB CDR3s in all four CD4+ subsets.

As regards this clone: No antigen is known for it.

The V and J ends lost 6 bases and 5 bases respectively, with 13 bases between them. This CDR3 comprises 13 residues. CDR1 and CDR2 from the germline V gene are MDHEN and SYDVKM. Each donor gave one heparinised blood draw averaging roughly 100 mL. CD4+ naive, central memory, regulatory and stem cell-like memory subsets were isolated by sorting on CD45RO/CCR7/CD25/CD127/CD95/CD27. The chain joins TRBV28 to TRBJ1-1; tentatively, D is TRBD1 (6 bases). This clonotype originated in a man aged 18 to 29 with type 1 diabetes. Material: central memory CD4+ T cells from blood. CDR3 DNA sequence: TGTGCCAGCAGAGGAACAGGGAGAACTGAAGCTTTCTTT. Amino acids: CASRGTGRTEAFF.